This T cell receptor (beta chain) appears in the sequencing data of a study of blood T cells in healthy people across ages. Then a second PCR, running about 7 to 11 cycles, was carried out with a sample-barcoded 5' primer and a J-beta primer mix. MiXCR was run by TCRdb on the 5' RACE reads, yielding one entry per CDR3 protein. Of under 2 million distinct CDR3 sequences in the sample, about 31% were seen once. This clonotype was recorded at least ten times. This sequence was found in a young woman in good health. Sequencing was performed on blood.

This chain's CDR3 is CSATIAGRGETQYF. DNA of the CDR3: TGCAGCGCAACTATAGCGGGAAGGGGAGAGACCCAGTACTTC. The chain has TRBV29-1 and TRBJ2-5, with 8 bases identical to TRBD2. Germline CDR1 is SQVTM and CDR2 is ANQGSEA. After removal of 7 bases from V and 4 bases from J, the junction contained 11 bases not matched to a gene. The CDR3 sequence is 14 residues long.